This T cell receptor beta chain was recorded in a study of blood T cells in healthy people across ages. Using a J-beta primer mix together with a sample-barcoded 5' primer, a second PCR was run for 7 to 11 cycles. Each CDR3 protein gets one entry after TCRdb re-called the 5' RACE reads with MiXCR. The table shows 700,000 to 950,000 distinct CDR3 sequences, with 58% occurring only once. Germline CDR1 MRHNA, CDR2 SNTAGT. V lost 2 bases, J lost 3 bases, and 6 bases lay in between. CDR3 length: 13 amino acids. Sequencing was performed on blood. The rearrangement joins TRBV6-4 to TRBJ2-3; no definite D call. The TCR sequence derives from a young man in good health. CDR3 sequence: CASSDPPTDTQYF. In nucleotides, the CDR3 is TGTGCCAGCAGTGACCCCCCGACAGATACGCAGTATTTT.